These 15 T cell receptor beta chains share one sample of origin, sequenced in a study of PD-L1 blockade in urothelial cancer. Generated by immunoSEQ multiplex PCR, the TCRdb table keeps only in-frame clones and is missing some. Of approximately 90,000 clones listed, 90% were seen once; the top ten hold around 1.5%. Specified time point: pretreatment peripheral blood. Specimen: PBMCs, collected around atezolizumab (anti-PD-L1) treatment. These receptors were collected from a man in his 60s with urothelial cancer.

V usage is TRBV11-3 and J usage is TRBJ2-2; possibly TRBD2 for D (5 bases). Germline CDR1 is SGHNT and CDR2 is YENEEA. V lost 4 bases, J lost 0 bases, and 15 bases lay in between. The CDR3 consists of 17 residues. The CDR3 nucleotides read TGTGCCAGCAGCTCAACCTTCCGGGGTTCGAACACCGGGGAGCTGTTTTTT. Amino acid sequence: CASSSTFRGSNTGELFF.

The J gene is TRBJ1-1, the V gene TRBV5-1; 8 bases line up with TRBD1. Germline assignment: CDR1 SGHRS and CDR2 YFSETQ. V shed 4 bases, J shed 5 bases, and the junction held 10 bases outside the gene matches. CDR3 size: 15 residues. The DNA of the CDR3 is TGCGCCAGCAGCAAAGCGACAGGGGACCCGACTGAAGCTTTCTTT. This gives the protein CASSKATGDPTEAFF. Looking up the rest from reference TRBV5-1 and TRBJ1-1 gives the full variable domain: KAGVTQTPRYLIKTRGQQVTLSCSPISGHRSVSWYQQTPGQGLQFLFEYFSETQRNKGNFPGRFSGRQFSNSRSEMNVSTLELGDSALYLCASSKATGDPTEAFFGQGTRLTVV.

The rearrangement uses TRBV9 and TRBJ1-2, with 9 positions matching TRBD1. Germline-derived CDR1 and CDR2 are SGDLS and YYNGEE. CDR3 length: 14 amino acids. Trimming at V came to 4 bases and at J to 5 bases, leaving 6 bases not matched to a gene. CDR3 protein: CASSPPGTGYGYTF. For the CDR3, the DNA is TGTGCCAGCAGCCCCCCTGGGACAGGGTATGGCTACACCTTC.

The genes are TRBV21-1 and TRBJ2-5; the table calls TRBD1, which could not be checked here. TRBV21-1 is deemed a pseudogene. The CDR3 is 19 residues long. CDR3 nucleotides: TGTGCCAGCAGCAAAAGCCCAGACAGGGGAGGGGATGGGCAAGAGACCCAGTACTTC. It specifies CASSKSPDRGGDGQETQYF.

The V call is TRBV4-3, the J call TRBJ2-3; 12 bases agree with TRBD2. CDR1 LGHNA and CDR2 YSLEER come from the germline V gene. The CDR3 contains 15 residues. After removal of 4 bases from V and 4 bases from J, the junction contained 3 bases not matched to a gene. The CDR3 nucleotides are TGCGCCAGCAGCCCTAGCGGGGGGGAGCCAGATACGCAGTATTTT. Translation: CASSPSGGEPDTQYF.

V and J are TRBV7-2 and TRBJ2-5, with TRBD2 matching over 7 bases. V lost 1 base and J lost 5; bases outside the gene matches: 4. The CDR3 is made up of 14 amino acids. The germline V gene has CDR1 SGHTA and CDR2 FQGNSA. The CDR3 loop reads CASSLEAGLETQYF. The CDR3 coding sequence is TGTGCCAGCAGCTTAGAAGCGGGGTTGGAGACCCAGTACTTC.

V is TRBV5-1 and J is TRBJ2-7; D may be TRBD2 (6 bases). Between the trimmed V and J ends, which lost 0 bases and 5 bases, there was a span of 18 bases. This CDR3 contains 16 residues. CDR1 SGHRS and CDR2 YFSETQ come from the germline V gene. CDR3 amino acids: CASSLGEAGSAHEQYF. The CDR3 bases are TGCGCCAGCAGCTTGGGGGAGGCGGGATCGGCCCACGAGCAGTACTTC.

In this sample, this clone turned up once. This chain's CDR3 is CASSREKTSGNTIYF. In nucleotides, the CDR3 is TGTGCCAGCAGTAGGGAGAAGACATCTGGAAACACCATATATTTT. This sequence joins TRBV6-5 and TRBJ1-3; D ambiguous. Trimming pared 5 bases from V and 1 base from J, leaving 12 bases between. CDR3 length: 15 residues. CDR1 and CDR2 (germline): MNHEY, SVGAGI.

DNA of the CDR3: TGTGCCAGCAGCACACCGGGACAGGGGAATACCTACGAGCAGTACTTC. It is translated as CASSTPGQGNTYEQYF. V usage is TRBV5-4 and J usage is TRBJ2-7, with 10 bases fitting TRBD1. The CDR3 is 16 residues long. V was pared by 4 bases and J by 2 bases, with 9 bases of the junction left unmatched. Looked up from germline, CDR1 is SGHNT and CDR2 is YYREEE (reference sequence).

There are many counts of this clone. This chain uses TRBV6-5 with TRBJ1-4; D might be TRBD1 (5 bases). Trimming stripped 2 bases from V and 8 bases from J, with 18 bases between. Looked up from germline, CDR1 is MNHEY and CDR2 is SVGAGI. The CDR3 loop spans 16 amino acids. The CDR3 spells CASSYVQAGGGEKLFF. The DNA of the CDR3 is TGTGCCAGCAGTTACGTACAGGCCGGGGGAGGAGAAAAACTGTTTTTT.

This chain uses TRBV2 with TRBJ2-3; TRBD1 aligns across 8 bases. With 6 bases clipped from V and 2 bases from J, the junction kept 4 bases outside the gene matches. CDR1 is SNHLY, CDR2 FYNNEI, per germline. This CDR3 has 14 amino acids. The CDR3 reads CASSRDRPTDTQYF. As DNA, the CDR3 is TGTGCCAGCAGCCGGGACAGGCCCACAGATACGCAGTATTTT.

Written as DNA, the CDR3 is TGCAGTGCTAGTCTGTGGGGCGGGCAGTTCTTC. Translation: CSASLWGGQFF. The V call is TRBV20-1, the J call TRBJ2-1, with D tentatively TRBD1 (5 bases). CDR1 is DFQATT and CDR2 is SNEGSKA in the germline V gene (reference sequence). The CDR3 extends over 11 amino acids. Trimming stripped 3 bases from V and 12 bases from J, with 12 bases between.

The rearrangement joins TRBV19 to TRBJ2-3; the D gene is possibly TRBD2 (7 bases). CDR3 length: 16 amino acids. From germline, CDR1 is LNHDA and CDR2 SQIVND (reference sequence). The V end was cut by 3 bases, the J end by 5 bases, with 18 bases between. The CDR3 coding sequence is TGTGCCAGTAGTATTGGCGGGAGTAGGGGGGGAGATACGCAGTATTTT. Translation: CASSIGGSRGGDTQYF.

This chain links TRBV18 with TRBJ1-1, with D maybe TRBD1 (5 bases). This CDR3 comprises 15 residues. Germline V gene sequence: CDR1 KGHSH, CDR2 LQKENI. V was trimmed by 2 bases and J by 11 bases, leaving 21 bases between them. The CDR3 loop reads CASSPSESARGSAFF. The CDR3 nucleotides are TGTGCCAGCTCACCATCAGAGTCCGCACGGGGGTCTGCTTTCTTT.

V is TRBV5-1 and J is TRBJ1-1; D uncertain. V was pared by 0 bases and J by 8 bases, with 8 bases between. Germline-derived CDR1 and CDR2 are SGHRS and YFSETQ. The CDR3 covers 12 residues. This chain's CDR3 is CASSLVGREAFF. The CDR3 coding sequence is TGCGCCAGCAGCTTGGTGGGCAGGGAAGCTTTCTTT.